A selection of T cell receptor beta chains follows, all from one sample in a study of CD8 T cells in Susac syndrome. TCRdb called the immunoSEQ multiplex PCR reads again in MiXCR, with one record for every CDR3 protein. The sample comprises 100,000 to 150,000 distinct CDR3 sequences, 85% to 95% of which are singletons, and approximately 0.31% rests with the top ten. Input material: CD8+ T cells from PBMCs. The origin of the receptors is a human donor with multiple sclerosis. CDR3s include the opening cysteine and the closing phenylalanine or tryptophan. Each record gives: D gene, J gene, clone size, V gene, CDR3 protein, CDR3 DNA. The D gene is left open where the match is weak. The size field is filled for only some rows; it gives once, few, many or a size class.

>TRBD2|TRBJ2-5|.|TRBV7-9
CASSPRGVTASGHQETQYF
TGTGCCAGCAGCCCGCGGGGTGTTACGGCTAGCGGGCACCAAGAGACCCAGTACTTC
>.|TRBJ1-2|.|TRBV7-2
CASRGWGYGYTF
TGTGCCAGCCGGGGGTGGGGCTATGGCTACACCTTC
>.|TRBJ2-3|.|TRBV7-6
CASSLEVGDTQYF
TGTGCCAGCAGCTTAGAGGTGGGAGATACGCAGTATTTT
>.|TRBJ2-1|.|TRBV30
CAWSDGIYNEQFF
TGTGCCTGGAGTGACGGGATTTACAATGAGCAGTTCTTC
>.|TRBJ1-1|.|TRBV28
CASSSGGAEAFF
TGTGCCAGCAGTTCTGGGGGGGCTGAAGCTTTCTTT
>TRBD2|TRBJ2-7|.|TRBV5-1
CASSFSGGHEQYF
TGCGCCAGCAGCTTTAGCGGGGGACACGAGCAGTACTTC
>.|TRBJ1-5|once|TRBV12-3/TRBV12-4
CASSLGYPGSNQPQHF
TGTGCCAGCAGTTTAGGATATCCGGGAAGCAATCAGCCCCAGCATTTT
>.|TRBJ2-2|.|TRBV30
CAWSLTTGELFF
TGTGCCTGGAGTTTAACGACGGGGGAGCTGTTTTTT
>TRBD1|TRBJ2-1|.|TRBV6-1
CASRGQGANEQFF
TGTGCCAGCAGGGGACAGGGGGCGAATGAGCAGTTCTTC
>TRBD2|TRBJ2-1|.|TRBV7-8
CASSLDAGDDEQFF
TGTGCCAGCAGCTTAGACGCGGGAGATGACGAGCAGTTCTTC
>TRBD1|TRBJ2-7|.|TRBV28
CASSPDRGTYEQYF
TGTGCCAGCAGCCCCGACAGGGGCACCTACGAGCAGTACTTC
>.|TRBJ2-1|.|TRBV3-1
CASSPGGRSGEQFF
TGTGCCAGCAGCCCCGGGGGGCGGTCGGGTGAGCAGTTCTTC
>.|TRBJ1-2|.|TRBV29-1
CSVEDEKENYGYTF
TGCAGCGTTGAAGATGAGAAAGAGAACTATGGCTACACCTTC
>.|TRBJ2-1|.|TRBV20-1
CSARDQAEYNEQFF
TGCAGTGCTAGAGATCAAGCGGAATACAATGAGCAGTTCTTC
>.|TRBJ2-5|once|TRBV7-8
CASLQGQLETQYF
TGTGCCAGTCTGCAAGGACAGTTGGAGACCCAGTACTTC
>.|TRBJ2-1|.|TRBV30
CAWSVGQGRDEQFF
TGTGCCTGGAGTGTTGGTCAGGGCCGCGATGAGCAGTTCTTC
>.|TRBJ1-1|.|TRBV12-5
CASGLVGESEAFF
TGTGCTAGTGGTTTGGTAGGGGAATCTGAAGCTTTCTTT
>TRBD1|TRBJ2-3|once|TRBV27
CASSLSRDRGQYF
TGTGCCAGCAGTTTATCCCGGGACAGGGGGCAGTATTTT
>TRBD2|TRBJ2-2|.|TRBV20-1
CSASSGSPNTGELFF
TGCAGTGCTAGTAGCGGGAGTCCGAACACCGGGGAGCTGTTTTTT
>.|TRBJ2-3|.|TRBV15
CATSREGADTQYF
TGTGCCACCAGCAGAGAGGGGGCAGATACGCAGTATTTT
>.|TRBJ1-1|.|TRBV7-6
CASSGNVNTEAFF
TGTGCCAGCAGCGGAAACGTGAACACTGAAGCTTTCTTT
>.|TRBJ2-3|.|TRBV13
CASSFGRTDTQYF
TGTGCCAGCTCTTTCGGGCGCACAGATACGCAGTATTTT
>.|TRBJ2-7|few|TRBV7-9
CASSFGGSYEQYF
TGTGCCAGCAGCTTTGGAGGTTCCTACGAGCAGTACTTC
>TRBD2|TRBJ2-1|.|TRBV9
CASSVGLANEQFF
TGTGCCAGCAGCGTAGGACTAGCAAATGAGCAGTTCTTC
>.|TRBJ2-5|.|TRBV4-1
CASSHGQQETQYF
TGCGCCAGCAGCCACGGACAGCAAGAGACCCAGTACTTC
>.|TRBJ1-1|.|TRBV6-2/TRBV6-3
CASSYGQNTEAFF
TGTGCCAGCAGTTACGGCCAGAACACTGAAGCTTTCTTT
>.|TRBJ2-2|.|TRBV7-9
CASSAGQTSNTGELFF
TGTGCCAGCAGCGCAGGACAGACCTCGAACACCGGGGAGCTGTTTTTT
>.|TRBJ1-5|few|TRBV27
CASGGRGNQPQHF
TGTGCCAGCGGTGGGAGGGGCAATCAGCCCCAGCATTTT
>.|TRBJ2-5|few|TRBV27
CASSWGETQYF
TGTGCCAGCAGTTGGGGAGAGACCCAGTACTTC
>TRBD2|TRBJ2-1|.|TRBV3-1
CASSQDRGREAPGNEQFF
TGTGCCAGCAGCCAAGATAGAGGGCGGGAGGCCCCGGGCAATGAGCAGTTCTTC
>.|TRBJ2-2|few|TRBV5-1
CASSQRTGELFF
TGCGCCAGCAGCCAAAGGACCGGGGAGCTGTTTTTT
>.|TRBJ2-7|.|TRBV7-9
CASSLTRGRIDEQYF
TGTGCCAGCAGCCTGACCCGGGGGCGGATAGACGAGCAGTACTTC
>.|TRBJ2-7|.|TRBV19
CASSGPTVEQYF
TGTGCCAGTAGTGGACCGACGGTGGAGCAGTACTTC
>TRBD1|TRBJ1-1|.|TRBV20-1
CSASNNRGSNTEAFF
TGCAGTGCTAGTAATAACAGGGGTAGCAACACTGAAGCTTTCTTT
>.|TRBJ2-7|once|TRBV28
CASSKGQAPSSSYEQYF
TGTGCCAGCAGCAAAGGGCAGGCGCCATCAAGTTCCTACGAGCAGTACTTC
>TRBD1|TRBJ1-1|.|TRBV6-5
CASSYGTGGTYTEAFF
TGTGCCAGCAGTTACGGGACAGGGGGCACGTACACTGAAGCTTTCTTT
>TRBD2|TRBJ2-5|once|TRBV29-1
CSVDGLVVETQYF
TGCAGCGTCGATGGACTAGTGGTGGAGACCCAGTACTTC
>.|TRBJ1-2|.|TRBV4-1
CASSQAPGNGYTF
TGCGCCAGCAGCCAAGCCCCAGGGAATGGCTACACCTTC
>.|TRBJ2-1|.|TRBV7-9
CASSLAAGNEQFF
TGTGCCAGCAGCTTAGCCGCAGGGAATGAGCAGTTCTTC
>.|TRBJ1-5|.|TRBV2
CASKEPNQPQHF
TGTGCCAGCAAGGAGCCAAATCAGCCCCAGCATTTT
>TRBD1|TRBJ1-3|.|TRBV5-1
CASSSDPGQMIPNTIYF
TGCGCCAGCAGCTCAGACCCGGGACAGATGATTCCGAACACCATATATTTT